This T cell receptor (beta chain) was sequenced for a study of OX40 agonist ivuxolimab in advanced cancers. Study-wide background: Patients were dosed intravenously with ivuxolimab at 0.01 to 10 mg/kg every 2 weeks.

Data came from immunoSEQ multiplex PCR; TCRdb stores just in-frame clones and leaves some out. Here the sample spans some 25,000 clones, approximately 80% being singletons. This CDR3 is 13 amino acids long. Germline V gene lookup returns CDR1 LNHDA and CDR2 SQIVND (reference sequence). The J segment lost 6 bases and the V segment lost 5 bases, leaving 4 bases of the junction unmatched. The TCR was taken from an adult with an advanced solid tumor such as melanoma, head and neck, liver or kidney cancer. Here the sequenced sample was CD4+ or CD8+ T cells sorted from blood, taken in a trial of the OX40 agonist ivuxolimab. The genes are TRBV19 and TRBJ1-5; the match to TRBD1 covers 7 bases. The CDR3 is CASSSQGVQPQHF. CDR3 nucleotides: TGTGCCAGTAGTTCCCAGGGGGTTCAGCCCCAGCATTTT.